One and the same sample provided the 32 T cell receptor beta chains below, sequenced in a study of TIL therapy for anti-PD-1-resistant metastatic lung cancer. Indicated time point: pre-treatment sample, taken before nivolumab and TIL therapy. This was the immunoSEQ v3 assay. TCRdb keeps only in-frame clones here, not all; method: immunoSEQ multiplex PCR. The sample includes 55,000 to 65,000 clones, about 73% of them seen just once. The source material was blood, sampled at baseline. The receptors come from a person aged 25 to 79 with non-small cell lung cancer.

This rearrangement joins TRBV28 to TRBJ1-5; perhaps TRBD1 as D (5 bases). V dropped 4 bases and J dropped 3 bases, with 13 bases sitting between them. The CDR3 is made up of 15 amino acids. Germline values: CDR1 MDHEN, CDR2 SYDVKM. The CDR3, as DNA: TGTGCCAGCAGTTACCCGGACACCGTCAATCAGCCCCAGCATTTT. Amino acid sequence: CASSYPDTVNQPQHF.

The chain links TRBV10-1 to TRBJ1-1; no clear D. Germline V gene lookup returns CDR1 WNHNN and CDR2 SYGVQD (reference sequence). The CDR3 has 13 residues. Trimming removed 3 bases at V and 5 bases at J, with 10 bases between. CDR3 loop: CASSDQEGTEAFF. CDR3 bases: TGCGCCAGCAGTGATCAGGAGGGAACTGAAGCTTTCTTT.

The chain has TRBV19 and TRBJ2-1; 12 nucleotides line up with TRBD2. Germline values: CDR1 LNHDA, CDR2 SQIVND (reference sequence). The V gene end was trimmed by 5 bases and the J gene end by 5 bases; junction bases not matched to a gene: 7. This CDR3 spans 16 amino acids. The DNA for the CDR3 is TGTGCCAGTAGTGGGGTTGGACTAGCGGGAAACAATGAGCAGTTCTTC. Its translation: CASSGVGLAGNNEQFF. The full variable domain, in which reference TRBV19 and TRBJ2-1 provide the parts outside the CDR3, is DGGITQSPKYLFRKEGQNVTLSCEQNLNHDAMYWYRQDPGQGLRLIYYSQIVNDFQKGDIAEGYSVSREKKESFPLTVTSAQKNPTAFYLCASSGVGLAGNNEQFFGPGTRLTVL.

The CDR3 bases are TGTGCCAGCTCACCGGACCGATACAATGAGCAGTTCTTC. It codes for CASSPDRYNEQFF. The chain combines TRBV18 with TRBJ2-1, with D unresolved. The germline V and J ends were trimmed by 3 bases and 4 bases, with 7 bases remaining between them. Germline V CDR1 and CDR2: KGHSH, LQKENI. The CDR3 runs 13 residues.

This clone turned up a few times. The chain links TRBV19 to TRBJ1-6; 10 nucleotides align to TRBD1. The CDR3 has 13 residues. From germline, CDR1 is LNHDA and CDR2 SQIVND (reference sequence). V was pared by 7 bases and J by 10 bases, with 4 bases of the junction left unmatched. The CDR3 region has the DNA TGTGCCAGTATGGACAGGGGGAACTCACCCCTCCACTTT. It yields the protein CASMDRGNSPLHF.

The genes are TRBV27 and TRBJ2-3; 9 bases line up with TRBD2. The CDR3 contains 14 residues. J lost 2 bases, V lost 4 bases, and 1 base had no gene match. In germline, CDR1 is MNHEY, CDR2 SMNVEV (reference sequence). As DNA, the CDR3 is TGTGCCAGCAGTTCGGGACTAGCCACAGATACGCAGTATTTT. The encoded protein is CASSSGLATDTQYF.

The chain couples TRBV2 to TRBJ1-1, with D uncertain. The CDR3 runs 13 residues. CDR1 and CDR2 from the germline V gene are SNHLY and FYNNEI. V dropped 8 bases and J dropped 2 bases, with 12 bases sitting between them. The CDR3 DNA sequence: TGTGCCAGCTCCGGGGAGGCCAACACTGAAGCTTTCTTT. It yields the protein CASSGEANTEAFF. Based on the CDR3 plus reference TRBV2 and TRBJ1-1, the full variable domain is EPEVTQTPSHQVTQMGQEVILRCVPISNHLYFYWYRQILGQKVEFLVSFYNNEISEKSEIFDDQFSVERPDGSNFTLKIRSTKLEDSAMYFCASSGEANTEAFFGQGTRLTVV.

The genes are TRBV6-5 and TRBJ2-1, with TRBD2 identical over 9 bases. Looked up from germline, CDR1 is MNHEY and CDR2 is SVGAGI. The J segment lost 4 bases and the V segment lost 5 bases, leaving 6 bases of the junction unmatched. The CDR3 is 15 residues long. DNA for the CDR3: TGTGCCAGCAGTACGCGGGAGGGCGGATACAATGAGCAGTTCTTC. This codes for CASSTREGGYNEQFF.

V usage is TRBV18 and J usage is TRBJ2-1; 9 bases are a match to TRBD2. V gave up 3 bases and J gave up 5 bases; unmatched junction bases: 11. The germline V gene has CDR1 KGHSH and CDR2 LQKENI. The CDR3 has 17 residues. The CDR3 protein is CASSPPRLADTNNEQFF. As DNA, the CDR3 is TGTGCCAGCTCACCGCCCCGACTAGCGGATACTAACAATGAGCAGTTCTTC.

This clone was recorded once. The chain employs TRBV4-3 and TRBJ2-6, with D perhaps TRBD1 (5 bases). CDR1 and CDR2 from the germline V gene are LGHNA and YSLEER. V was clipped by 1 base and J by 9 bases, with 10 bases between them. The CDR3 has 14 amino acids. CDR3 coding DNA: TGCGCCAGCAGCCAAGGCAGGGTAGACAACGTCCTGACTTTC. Protein sequence: CASSQGRVDNVLTF.

The chain combines TRBV11-3 with TRBJ1-6; 7 nucleotides agree with TRBD1. The CDR3 covers 15 residues. Germline V lookup: CDR1 SGHNT, CDR2 YENEEA. Trimming took 1 base from V and 10 from J; bases not matched to a gene: 7. CDR3 in DNA: TGTGCCAGCAGCTTAGTTGGAACAGGGGTATCACCCCTCCACTTT. Translated: CASSLVGTGVSPLHF.

The rearrangement uses TRBV27 and TRBJ2-7, with TRBD2 as a possible D gene (5 bases). The CDR3 is made up of 14 amino acids. Germline V gives CDR1 MNHEY, CDR2 SMNVEV (reference sequence). Trimming pared 6 bases from V and 1 base from J, leaving 13 bases between. CDR3 in DNA: TGTGCCAGCAGCCTAGCTCTGGGGTCCTACGAGCAGTACTTC. Translating it yields CASSLALGSYEQYF.

J is TRBJ1-2 and V is TRBV5-1; maybe TRBD1 (5 bases). The CDR3 has 14 residues. Trimming removed 2 bases at V and 4 bases at J, with 12 bases between. Germline values: CDR1 SGHRS, CDR2 YFSETQ. The CDR3 DNA is TGCGCCAGCAGCTTTGGGGAGAGGGGCTATGGCTACACCTTC. Translated: CASSFGERGYGYTF.

Concerning this clone: Other DNA sequences from this sample encode an identical CDR3 as well. J is TRBJ1-6 and V is TRBV11-3; tentatively, D is TRBD1 (5 bases). V dropped 0 bases and J dropped 0 bases, with 12 bases sitting between them. The CDR3 covers 18 residues. The V gene's germline CDR1 is SGHNT and CDR2 YENEEA. CDR3 in amino acids: CASSLDQGGSSYNSPLHF. In DNA form, the CDR3 reads TGTGCCAGCAGCTTAGATCAGGGCGGGAGCTCCTATAATTCACCCCTCCACTTT.

This clone appeared a few times. CDR3 nucleotides: TGCGCCAGCAGTGAACACCGGGACGGGACCTACGAGCAGTACTTC. Translation: CASSEHRDGTYEQYF. J is TRBJ2-7 and V is TRBV10-1; D may correspond to TRBD1 or TRBD2 (5 bases each). V lost 3 bases and J lost 2, with 14 bases in between. CDR3 length equals 15 residues. Germline CDR1 and CDR2: WNHNN and SYGVQD (reference sequence).

This clone is a singleton in its sample. The chain recombines TRBV9 with TRBJ1-1; D gene ambiguous. The germline V gene has CDR1 SGDLS and CDR2 YYNGEE. V was shortened by 4 bases and J by 1 base, with 14 bases between the two germline ends. The CDR3 runs to 15 residues. CDR3 coding DNA: TGTGCCAGCAGCTACTGGACCTCCACGAACACTGAAGCTTTCTTT. Its protein product is CASSYWTSTNTEAFF.

This rearrangement joins TRBV16 to TRBJ2-7, with unresolved D. The germline gives CDR1 KGHSY, CDR2 FQNENV. The CDR3 covers 14 residues. The V end was cut by 0 bases, the J end by 0 bases, with 6 bases between. The CDR3 region is CASSQSGYSYEQYF. CDR3 in DNA: TGTGCCAGCAGCCAATCGGGGTACTCCTACGAGCAGTACTTC.

This clone came up once. This sequence joins TRBV28 and TRBJ1-2; D not resolved. The germline CDR1 and CDR2 sequences are MDHEN and SYDVKM. This CDR3 has 17 residues. The V gene lost 6 bases and the J gene lost 7 bases, with 27 bases spanning the gap. The CDR3 DNA reads as TGTGCCAGCAGGGGAGGTAGTGTCTTCTCCAAATGGGTTGGCTACACCTTC. Translating it yields CASRGGSVFSKWVGYTF.

This rearrangement joins TRBV30 to TRBJ1-1; 10 bases match TRBD1. The J segment lost 4 bases and the V segment lost 7 bases, leaving 3 bases of the junction unmatched. Per the germline V gene, CDR1 is GTSNPN and CDR2 is SVGIG (reference sequence). The CDR3 spans 12 residues. CDR3 sequence reads: CASDRGGTEAFF. The CDR3 nucleotides are TGTGCCTCGGACAGGGGGGGCACTGAAGCTTTCTTT.

The genes are TRBV28 and TRBJ1-1; D remains ambiguous. Between the trimmed V and J ends, which lost 5 bases and 7 bases, there was a span of 29 bases. Germline values: CDR1 MDHEN, CDR2 SYDVKM. The CDR3 consists of 18 residues. The CDR3 nucleotides are TGTGCCAGCAGTCCGACCCTTTGGGGAATCAGATCCTATAGTGAAGCTTTCTTT. Its protein is CASSPTLWGIRSYSEAFF.

The rearrangement uses TRBV27 and TRBJ2-7, with 10 bases fitting TRBD1. The junction had 19 bases not matched to a gene; V was cut back by 7 bases and J by 1 base. The CDR3 length is 19 residues. The germline V gene encodes CDR1 MNHEY and CDR2 SMNVEV (reference sequence). The CDR3 nucleotides read TGTGCCAGCAATTCGGAATACGACAGGGGGCGCTTATATTCCTACGAGCAGTACTTC. This sequence encodes CASNSEYDRGRLYSYEQYF.

This sequence joins TRBV6-6 and TRBJ2-3; 9 bases match TRBD2. Germline V gene data show CDR1 as MNHNY and CDR2 as SVGAGI (reference sequence). The CDR3 covers 13 residues. The V gene end was trimmed by 10 bases and the J gene end by 6 bases; junction bases not matched to a gene: 8. The CDR3 is CATVLAGLDTQYF. DNA for the CDR3: TGTGCCACCGTTCTAGCGGGGCTGGATACGCAGTATTTT.

This clone was seen a handful of times. V is TRBV6-1 and J is TRBJ1-1; the D is unclear. The V end was cut by 10 bases, the J end by 0 bases, with 18 bases between. This CDR3 is 15 amino acids long. Germline assignment: CDR1 MNHNS and CDR2 SASEGT. The CDR3 DNA reads as TGTGCCATCGGACCTAACTCCCATATGAACACTGAAGCTTTCTTT. Translating gives CAIGPNSHMNTEAFF.

V and J are TRBV7-9 and TRBJ1-6, with D perhaps matching TRBD1 (6 bases). V was trimmed by 5 bases and J by 9 bases, leaving 20 bases between them. Germline lookup yields CDR1 SEHNR and CDR2 FQNEAQ (reference sequence). This CDR3 comprises 16 residues. The CDR3 sequence is CASSPRIGGRFSPLHF. For the CDR3, the DNA is TGTGCCAGCAGCCCCAGGATCGGGGGCCGGTTTTCACCCCTCCACTTT.

This chain links TRBV4-3 with TRBJ2-2; TRBD1 is a possible D gene (6 bases). Germline V gene data show CDR1 as LGHNA and CDR2 as YSLEER. V lost 5 bases, J lost 6 bases, and 13 bases lay in between. The CDR3 sequence is 14 residues long. CDR3 residues: CASSLTGTPGELFF. CDR3 DNA sequence: TGCGCCAGCAGCTTAACAGGGACCCCCGGGGAGCTGTTTTTT.

The chain combines TRBV4-2 with TRBJ2-2; D is unclear. The CDR3 consists of 14 residues. V lost 4 bases and J 2 bases, leaving 8 bases between the germline ends. Germline values: CDR1 LGHNA, CDR2 YNFKEQ. The CDR3 loop reads CASSLLENTGELFF. Written as DNA, the CDR3 is TGTGCCAGCAGCCTCCTAGAAAACACCGGGGAGCTGTTTTTT.

CDR3 DNA sequence: TGTGCCAGCAGCCCTAGGTCAGGGGGCCCCGGGGAGCTGTTTTTT. Protein sequence: CASSPRSGGPGELFF. The chain uses TRBV7-6 and TRBJ2-2, with TRBD1 matching over 8 bases. V shed 5 bases, J shed 6 bases, and the junction held 8 bases outside the gene matches. CDR1 is SGHVS and CDR2 is FNYEAQ in the germline V gene. The CDR3 is 15 amino acids.

The chain is built from TRBV5-4 and TRBJ2-5; D is possibly TRBD2 (7 bases). The germline V gene encodes CDR1 SGHNT and CDR2 YYREEE (reference sequence). The CDR3 has 16 amino acids. The V and J ends lost 4 bases and 4 bases respectively, with 20 bases between them. The CDR3 loop reads CASSQGGVGVRETQYF. CDR3 DNA sequence: TGTGCCAGCAGCCAAGGGGGGGTGGGGGTGCGAGAGACCCAGTACTTC.

In DNA, the CDR3 is TGTGCCATCAGTGAGTCGAAAGATACGGGTGTTGGGGCACAAGAGACCCAGTACTTC. This codes for CAISESKDTGVGAQETQYF. V usage is TRBV10-3 and J usage is TRBJ2-5, with D possibly TRBD1 on 5 matching bases. The V end lost 0 bases, the J end lost 2 bases, and 22 bases lay between the germline ends. The germline V gene has CDR1 ENHRY and CDR2 SYGVKD. The CDR3 totals 19 residues.

The CDR3 nucleotides read TGTGCCAGTAGTATAGACACCAGGCAGTCCTACGAGCAGTACTTC. Translation gives CASSIDTRQSYEQYF. The chain links TRBV19 to TRBJ2-7; D is undetermined. Germline V CDR1 and CDR2: LNHDA, SQIVND (reference sequence). The CDR3 covers 15 residues. V lost 0 bases and J 1 base, leaving 10 bases between the germline ends.

The rearrangement links TRBV7-2 to TRBJ2-1; possible D gene TRBD2, 6 bases. The CDR3 runs to 16 residues. Germline V gene sequence: CDR1 SGHTA, CDR2 FQGNSA. Trimming shortened V by 6 bases and J by 2 bases, and 17 bases separated the two germline ends. This chain's CDR3 is CASRDMRGNTYNEQFF. CDR3 DNA: TGTGCCAGCAGGGACATGCGGGGTAATACCTACAATGAGCAGTTCTTC.

This clone showed up just once. This chain links TRBV11-3 with TRBJ1-1; tentatively, D is TRBD1 (5 bases). Per germline, CDR1 SGHNT and CDR2 YENEEA. Trimming removed 3 bases at V and 8 bases at J, with 7 bases between. CDR3 length: 11 amino acids. CDR3 residues: CASSLAGEAFF. In DNA form, the CDR3 reads TGTGCCAGCAGCTTGGCAGGGGAAGCTTTCTTT.